The 16 T cell receptor beta chains given below trace back to one sample, sequenced in a study of chemoradiotherapy in HPV16-positive cancers. Clones were sequenced by immunoSEQ multiplex PCR, and TCRdb holds only the in-frame ones, with some missing. Here the sample spans under 15,000 clones, 50% to 75% being singletons. The sample was gathered from a patient who underwent chemoradiotherapy. These receptors originate from a human donor with HPV-associated anogenital cancer.

This clone has more than one count but fewer than ten. This rearrangement joins TRBV14 to TRBJ2-3; D is unclear. The V end lost 0 bases, the J end lost 0 bases, and 10 bases lay between the germline ends. The CDR3 covers 16 residues. The germline V gene has CDR1 SGHDN and CDR2 FVKESK. The CDR3 spells CASSQDRKLSTDTQYF. CDR3 sequence (DNA): TGTGCCAGCAGCCAAGATAGAAAGCTGAGCACAGATACGCAGTATTTT.

The chain is built from TRBV19 and TRBJ2-2; D is unclear. The CDR3 has 17 residues. V was clipped by 7 bases and J by 3 bases, with 21 bases between them. The germline V gene has CDR1 LNHDA and CDR2 SQIVND (reference sequence). CDR3 sequence reads: CASILYGKGQDTGELFF. CDR3 in DNA: TGTGCCAGTATCTTGTATGGGAAGGGCCAAGACACCGGGGAGCTGTTTTTT.

Comment on this clone: Other DNA sequences in this sample translate to the same CDR3. The J gene is TRBJ1-2, the V gene TRBV2, with D hard to call. Germline CDR1 SNHLY, CDR2 FYNNEI. The V and J ends lost 4 bases and 4 bases respectively, with 10 bases between them. The CDR3 has 13 amino acids. The CDR3: CASSGDVSYGYTF. The CDR3 DNA reads as TGTGCCAGCAGTGGAGACGTATCCTATGGCTACACCTTC.

The CDR3 reads CASSLDFTSTDTQYF. CDR3 nucleotides: TGCGCCAGCAGCCTCGACTTCACTAGCACAGATACGCAGTATTTT. The V and J genes are TRBV5-1 and TRBJ2-3; D unresolved. Trimming took 4 bases from V and 0 from J, leaving 12 bases between them. Germline CDR1 reads SGHRS; CDR2 reads YFSETQ. The CDR3 is 15 residues long.

The V call is TRBV6-1, the J call TRBJ2-2; weak D call: TRBD2 (5 bases). Germline CDR1 MNHNS, CDR2 SASEGT. V was trimmed by 2 bases and J by 5 bases, leaving 9 bases between them. The CDR3 contains 14 residues. The CDR3 is CASSELRGTGELFF. Here the CDR3 DNA reads TGTGCCAGCAGTGAACTTCGAGGGACCGGGGAGCTGTTTTTT.

By its share, this clone is medium-sized. V usage is TRBV5-1 and J usage is TRBJ1-1; D is possibly TRBD1 (5 bases). Between the trimmed V and J ends, which lost 0 bases and 4 bases, there was a span of 10 bases. The CDR3 totals 14 residues. Looked up from germline, CDR1 is SGHRS and CDR2 is YFSETQ. The CDR3 nucleotides read TGCGCCAGCAGCTTGGGTCCAGGGAGCACTGAAGCTTTCTTT. Encoded protein: CASSLGPGSTEAFF.

This rearrangement joins TRBV18 to TRBJ1-2; possible D gene TRBD1, 5 bases. CDR3 length: 14 amino acids. CDR1 KGHSH and CDR2 LQKENI come from the germline V gene. The ends were cut back, 2 bases at V and 4 bases at J, with 11 bases in the middle. The chain's CDR3 is CASSPGQGLYGYTF. Written as DNA, the CDR3 is TGTGCCAGCTCACCAGGTCAGGGCCTCTATGGCTACACCTTC.

This clone has a handful of counts. The CDR3, as DNA: TGTGCCATCAGTGACCCCCTAGAGGGAGCGCGTACCGGGGAGCTGTTTTTT. It is translated as CAISDPLEGARTGELFF. The chain has TRBV10-3 and TRBJ2-2; D is perhaps TRBD2 (5 bases). Trimming left V 3 bases short and J 5 bases short, with 19 bases between. CDR1 and CDR2 (germline): ENHRY, SYGVKD. The CDR3 extends over 17 amino acids.

A note on this clone: Other nucleotide sequences in the sample specify the same CDR3. This sequence joins TRBV5-6 and TRBJ1-2, with a tentative D call TRBD1 (6 bases). Germline values: CDR1 SGHDT, CDR2 YYEEEE. The CDR3 contains 14 residues. V lost 0 bases and J lost 0, with 6 bases in between. The CDR3 region has the DNA TGTGCCAGCAGCTTGGGACAGGCTAACTATGGCTACACCTTC. Its protein product is CASSLGQANYGYTF.

The chain employs TRBV9 and TRBJ2-2, with no clear D. V lost 0 bases to trimming and J lost 5 bases, with 5 bases between them. Germline CDR1 SGDLS, CDR2 YYNGEE. The CDR3 covers 13 residues. The CDR3 DNA sequence: TGTGCCAGCAGCGTAGACCTTACCGGGGAGCTGTTTTTT. It encodes CASSVDLTGELFF.

The genes are TRBV30 and TRBJ1-4; D remains unclear. This CDR3 is built from 16 residues. The V and J ends lost 3 bases and 2 bases respectively, with 16 bases between them. Germline V gene data show CDR1 as GTSNPN and CDR2 as SVGIG (reference sequence). The CDR3 coding sequence is TGTGCCTGGAGACGCTCTCTCCGGGCGACTAATGAAAAACTGTTTTTT. This sequence encodes CAWRRSLRATNEKLFF. Looking up the rest from reference TRBV30 and TRBJ1-4 gives the full variable domain: SQTIHQWPATLVQPVGSPLSLECTVEGTSNPNLYWYRQAAGRGLQLLFYSVGIGQISSEVPQNLSASRPQDRQFILSSKKLLLSDSGFYLCAWRRSLRATNEKLFFGSGTQLSVL.

The chain combines TRBV27 with TRBJ2-1; D is possibly TRBD2 (6 bases). Trimming took off 5 bases at V and 7 bases at J, with 21 bases between the two ends. Germline CDR1 reads MNHEY; CDR2 reads SMNVEV (reference sequence). The CDR3 extends over 16 amino acids. The CDR3 sequence is CASSQSRDSTRNEQFF. In DNA form, the CDR3 reads TGTGCCAGCAGTCAAAGCCGGGACTCCACTCGTAATGAGCAGTTCTTC.

The chain links TRBV4-1 to TRBJ1-2, with D perhaps matching TRBD1 (6 bases). Germline V lookup: CDR1 MGHRA, CDR2 YSYEKL. The ends were cut back, 0 bases at V and 4 bases at J, with 12 bases in the middle. The CDR3 has 15 residues. CDR3 coding DNA: TGCGCCAGCAGCCAAGATCGAGGGGGTCTCTATGGCTACACCTTC. Amino acid sequence: CASSQDRGGLYGYTF.

The V and J genes are TRBV27 and TRBJ2-3, with 15 bases lining up with TRBD2. After removal of 5 bases from V and 2 bases from J, the junction contained 5 bases not matched to a gene. This CDR3 region has 17 residues. Germline CDR1 is MNHEY and CDR2 is SMNVEV (reference sequence). CDR3 in DNA: TGTGCCAGCAGTGGACTAGCGGGAGGGCCCGACACAGATACGCAGTATTTT. Protein product: CASSGLAGGPDTDTQYF.

This clone turned up a few times. V usage is TRBV5-1 and J usage is TRBJ2-7; TRBD1 is a possible D gene (5 bases). This CDR3 has 14 residues. With 0 bases removed from V and 5 bases from J, the gap between germline ends came to 12 bases. CDR1 SGHRS and CDR2 YFSETQ come from the germline V gene. In DNA form, the CDR3 reads TGCGCCAGCAGCTTGGATGGGGCCGTCCACGAGCAGTACTTC. Translating gives CASSLDGAVHEQYF.

J is TRBJ1-2 and V is TRBV15; the D is unclear. The CDR3 is 16 residues long. Germline CDR1 reads LNHNV; CDR2 reads YYDKDF (reference sequence). The V and J ends lost 3 bases and 3 bases respectively, with 17 bases between them. The CDR3 nucleotides read TGTGCCACCAGCAGCGATATTAGGGTTGGGGACTATGGCTACACCTTC. Translated, it gives CATSSDIRVGDYGYTF.